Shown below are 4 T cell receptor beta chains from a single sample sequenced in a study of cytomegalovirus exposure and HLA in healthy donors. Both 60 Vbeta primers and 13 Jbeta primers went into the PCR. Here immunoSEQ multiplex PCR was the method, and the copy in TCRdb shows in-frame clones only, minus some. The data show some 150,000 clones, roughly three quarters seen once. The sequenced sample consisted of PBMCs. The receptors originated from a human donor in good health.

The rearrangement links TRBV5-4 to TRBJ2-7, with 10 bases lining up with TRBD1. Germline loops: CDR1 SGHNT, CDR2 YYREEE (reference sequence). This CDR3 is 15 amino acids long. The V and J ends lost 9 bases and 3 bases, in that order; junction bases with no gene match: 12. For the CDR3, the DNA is TGTGCCACGTCTCGAGGACAGGGGGTTGACTACGAGCAGTACTTC. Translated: CATSRGQGVDYEQYF.

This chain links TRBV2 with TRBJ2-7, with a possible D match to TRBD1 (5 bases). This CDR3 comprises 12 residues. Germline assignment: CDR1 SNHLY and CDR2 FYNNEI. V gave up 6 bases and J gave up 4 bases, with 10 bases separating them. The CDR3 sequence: CASREDTYEQYF. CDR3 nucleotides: TGTGCCAGCAGAGAGGACACTTACGAGCAGTACTTC.

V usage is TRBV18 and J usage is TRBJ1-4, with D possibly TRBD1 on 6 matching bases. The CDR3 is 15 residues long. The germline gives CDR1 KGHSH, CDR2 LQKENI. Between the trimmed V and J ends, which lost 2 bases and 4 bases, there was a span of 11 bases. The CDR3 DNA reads TGTGCCAGCTCACCAGGGGGCAGAATTAATGAAAAACTGTTTTTT. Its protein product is CASSPGGRINEKLFF.

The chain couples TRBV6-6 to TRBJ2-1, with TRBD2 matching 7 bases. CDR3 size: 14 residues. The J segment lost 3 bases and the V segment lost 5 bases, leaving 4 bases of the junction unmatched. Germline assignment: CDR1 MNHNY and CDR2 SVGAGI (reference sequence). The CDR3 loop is CASSVAGRYNEQFF. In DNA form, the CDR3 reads TGTGCCAGCAGTGTAGCGGGTCGCTACAATGAGCAGTTCTTC.